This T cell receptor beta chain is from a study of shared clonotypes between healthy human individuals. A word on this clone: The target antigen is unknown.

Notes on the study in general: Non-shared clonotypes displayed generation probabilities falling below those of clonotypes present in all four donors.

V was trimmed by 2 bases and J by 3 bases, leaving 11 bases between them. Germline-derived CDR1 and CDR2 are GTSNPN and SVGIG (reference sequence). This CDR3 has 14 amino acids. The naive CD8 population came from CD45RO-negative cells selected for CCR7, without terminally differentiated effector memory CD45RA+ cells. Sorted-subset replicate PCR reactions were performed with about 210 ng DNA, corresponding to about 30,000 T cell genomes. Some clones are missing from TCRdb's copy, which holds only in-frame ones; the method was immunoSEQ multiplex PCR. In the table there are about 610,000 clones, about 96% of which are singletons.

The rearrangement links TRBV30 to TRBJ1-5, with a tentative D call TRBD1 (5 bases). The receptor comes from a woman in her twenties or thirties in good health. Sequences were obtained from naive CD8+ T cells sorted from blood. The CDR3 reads CAWSPRGANQPQHF. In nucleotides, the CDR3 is TGTGCCTGGAGTCCCCGCGGGGCCAATCAGCCCCAGCATTTT.